This TCR beta chain appears in the sequencing data of a study of blood T cell repertoires in COVID-19. Across the study: Italy, Spain and the United States were the sources of the convalescent and acute COVID-19 samples.

Cohorts were based on clinical histories the participants reported. CDR1 is SGHTA and CDR2 is FQGNSA in the germline V gene. The V and J ends lost 4 bases and 4 bases, in that order; junction bases with no gene match: 10. The length of the CDR3 is 16 residues. Authors' analysis steps: Reference gene primer amplification in the assay estimated nucleated cell counts. Measured with immunoSEQ multiplex PCR; TCRdb has only the in-frame clones, and not every one. The D gene and trimming were derived from the DNA, and the V and J assignments and clone size from that table. This sample yields 300,000 to 350,000 clones, of which about 90% are seen a single time; approximately 0.93% belongs to the top ten.

The sequence derives from a woman aged 30 to 39 who had recovered from COVID-19. This chain uses TRBV7-2 with TRBJ2-3; 8 bases fit TRBD1. The sequenced sample consisted of PBMCs or T cells enriched from blood (not recorded which). CDR3 region: CASSSDRAGGADTQYF. CDR3 in DNA: TGTGCCAGCAGCTCCGATAGGGCAGGGGGCGCAGATACGCAGTATTTT.